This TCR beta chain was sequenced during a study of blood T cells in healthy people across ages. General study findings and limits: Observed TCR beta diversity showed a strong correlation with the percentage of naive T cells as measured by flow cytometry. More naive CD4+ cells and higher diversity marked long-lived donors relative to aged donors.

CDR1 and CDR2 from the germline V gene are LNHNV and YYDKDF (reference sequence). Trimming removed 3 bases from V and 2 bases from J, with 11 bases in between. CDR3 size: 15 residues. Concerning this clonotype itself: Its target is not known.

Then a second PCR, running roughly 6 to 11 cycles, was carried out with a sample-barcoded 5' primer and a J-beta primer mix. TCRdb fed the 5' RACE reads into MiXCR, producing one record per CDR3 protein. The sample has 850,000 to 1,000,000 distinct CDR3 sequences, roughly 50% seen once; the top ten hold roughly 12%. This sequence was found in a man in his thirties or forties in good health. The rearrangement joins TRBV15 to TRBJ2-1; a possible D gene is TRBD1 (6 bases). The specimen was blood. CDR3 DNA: TGTGCCACCAGCAGGGCGGCAGGGGCCTACAATGAGCAGTTCTTC. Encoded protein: CATSRAAGAYNEQFF.